This TCR beta chain was profiled in a study of blood T cells in healthy people across ages (dated by TCRdb to between 2015 and 2017). For the study in its entirety: In model experiments, template switching captured about one uniquely barcoded TCR beta cDNA molecule for every two T cells. Using the same blood draw, the study looked at two additional independent replicas of 1 million unique cDNA reads for two donors, one aged 18 to 29 and the other aged 80 or older. The study measured age-related changes in TCR beta repertoire diversity using deep sequencing normalized with unique cDNA molecular identifiers. To avoid experimental bias, donors of different ages were randomly spread across the sequencing lanes. Donors were grouped into four age groups: young (average approximately 16 years), middle-aged (39), aged (around 60) and long-lived (around 82). The full study reports these points: Donor CMV infection status was unknown, potentially confounding age-related changes in expanded clonotypes. As age increased, observed TCR beta diversity per million T cells dropped in a roughly linear way, and a significant reduction was already evident by age approximately 40. Bulk unsorted PBMC profiling prevented conclusive comparison of naive and antigen-experienced compartments. The percentage of naive T cells measured by flow cytometry correlated strongly with observed TCR beta diversity. Compared with the aged group, more naive CD4+ T cells, fewer expanded clones and increased TCR diversity were shown by the long-lived group, suggesting age selection. Total diversity estimates from one million sequenced T cells were considered lower bounds and underestimates.

The germline V gene provides CDR1 SGHRS and CDR2 YFSETQ. The CDR3 sequence holds 14 residues, the cysteine and phenylalanine included. The DNA shown is the 42-base CDR3, in frame from base 1. V sheds 0 bases and J sheds 4 bases, leaving 10 bases between their ends. Worth noting for this clonotype: It has no known antigen specificity. No much larger clonotype is one base removed from it; base qualities were not supplied.

The 39 donors, aged roughly 6 to 100 years, were systemically healthy Caucasian individuals from Russia. Approximately 9.7 milliliters of peripheral blood were drawn from each donor into EDTA-treated Vacutainer tubes. PBMCs were isolated by Ficoll-Paque density-gradient centrifugation, with at least 6 million obtained per sample. Trizol reagent was used to extract total RNA from the PBMCs, yielding at least 5 micrograms per sample. For every donor, flow cytometry on a PBMC aliquot measured the percentage of naive CD45RAhigh/CD27high T cells. The protocol used for the library was 5' RACE. Sequencing instrument: Illumina HiSeq 2500. A second PCR of roughly 7 to 11 cycles was performed with a sample-barcoded 5' primer and a J-beta primer mix. A template-switch 5' adaptor carrying 12 random nucleotides introduced a unique molecular identifier onto each TCR beta cDNA molecule. Each sample yielded at least 2.5 million CDR3-containing paired-end reads. First-strand cDNA was synthesized from all RNA with the Mint cDNA synthesis kit, primed by a TRBC-specific oligonucleotide. Following uracil-DNA glycosylase treatment, a first 18-cycle PCR with universal primers M1SS and BC2_uni_R was performed on all cDNA. As for how the authors treated the data: For normalization, 1 million high-quality reads were randomly selected from each sample, with every read carrying a distinct molecular identifier. Reads sharing molecular identifiers were discarded rather than binned into consensus sequences. CDR3 identification, clonotype clustering and error correction used MiTCR with a Q25 quality threshold and the strictest error-elimination algorithm. A nonparametric unseen species model using Euler transformation provided a lower-bound estimate of total TCR beta diversity. Through fastp at Q25 and MiXCR, TCRdb rebuilt clones from the public reads, retaining in-frame beta chains. Every CDR3 protein is listed once, alongside the most common genes and DNA of its rows. The V and J calls follow TCRdb's processing rather than the paper's. The sample table shows 550,000 to 750,000 distinct CDR3 sequences, and around 21% are seen once. The top ten constitute around 3.4% of the sample.

The TCR comes from a man between 65 and 80 years old in good health. The sequenced material came from blood. This sequence uses TRBV5-1 and TRBJ1-1; the D gene is perhaps TRBD1, from 5 matching bases. The sequenced DNA is TGCGCCAGCAGCTTGGAATCGGGGACCACTGAAGCTTTCTTT. It translates as CASSLESGTTEAFF.